These 29 T cell receptor beta chains originate from one sample sequenced in a study of T cell responses to AZD1222 COVID-19 vaccine. Profiling relied on immunoSEQ multiplex PCR, and the TCRdb table lists in-frame clones only, not all of them. The table includes under 200,000 clones, about nine tenths detected once. The sequences come from peripheral blood, collected on day 0 of AZD1222 vaccination. The receptors derive from an adult in good health.

The CDR3 reads CASSLVGTRRANEQFF. The CDR3 DNA is TGTGCCAGCAGCTTAGTCGGGACCCGCCGGGCCAATGAGCAGTTCTTC. The chain couples TRBV11-1 to TRBJ2-1, with D possibly being TRBD1 or TRBD2 (5 bases each). The CDR3 has 16 residues. Trimming cost V 1 base and J 6 bases, with 16 bases left between them. Germline CDR1 reads SGHAT; CDR2 reads FQDESV (reference sequence).

This clone came up once. Here the CDR3 reads CATGGSDGWADTQYF. DNA of the CDR3: TGTGCCACCGGAGGGTCGGACGGTTGGGCAGATACGCAGTATTTT. The V call is TRBV10-3, the J call TRBJ2-3; weak D call: TRBD2 (6 bases). Trimming shortened V by 10 bases and J by 4 bases, and 21 bases separated the two germline ends. The CDR3 length is 15 residues. Germline assignment: CDR1 ENHRY and CDR2 SYGVKD.

This clone appeared once. The J gene is TRBJ2-7, the V gene TRBV6-1; D is unresolved. This CDR3 region has 16 residues. CDR1 is MNHNS and CDR2 is SASEGT in the germline V gene. The ends were cut back, 1 base at V and 0 bases at J, with 13 bases in the middle. The CDR3 DNA reads as TGTGCCAGCAGTGAAGGGTGGGTTACGGACTCCTACGAGCAGTACTTC. This translates into CASSEGWVTDSYEQYF.

The sample holds one count of this clone. The V and J genes are TRBV28 and TRBJ2-7; D tentatively fits TRBD1 or TRBD2 (5 bases each). This CDR3 has 17 amino acids. Germline CDR1 MDHEN, CDR2 SYDVKM. The ends were cut back, 3 bases at V and 0 bases at J, with 18 bases in the middle. CDR3 in amino acids: CASSFDPQGPSSYEQYF. The CDR3, as DNA: TGTGCCAGCAGTTTTGACCCTCAGGGACCCAGCTCCTACGAGCAGTACTTC.

The chain links TRBV28 to TRBJ2-2; a possible D gene is TRBD2 (6 bases). Germline CDR1 and CDR2: MDHEN and SYDVKM. The CDR3 is 15 residues long. V lost 6 bases and J lost 1, with 12 bases in between. The CDR3 region is CASSSPSENTGELFF. The DNA for the CDR3 is TGTGCCAGCAGCTCCCCTAGCGAGAACACCGGGGAGCTGTTTTTT.

The CDR3 loop is CAWNEVAYEQYF. The CDR3 nucleotides are TGTGCCTGGAATGAAGTGGCCTACGAGCAGTACTTC. The rearrangement uses TRBV30 and TRBJ2-7; D gene unclear. Per the germline V gene, CDR1 is GTSNPN and CDR2 is SVGIG (reference sequence). The ends were cut back, 4 bases at V and 2 bases at J, with 9 bases in the middle. This CDR3 has 12 amino acids.

The rearrangement joins TRBV28 to TRBJ1-2, with 7 positions matching TRBD1. The J segment lost 1 base and the V segment lost 4 bases, leaving 3 bases of the junction unmatched. The CDR3 consists of 14 residues. Germline V gives CDR1 MDHEN, CDR2 SYDVKM. The CDR3 here is CASSSTGVNYGYTF. The CDR3 region has the DNA TGTGCCAGCAGTTCTACAGGGGTTAACTATGGCTACACCTTC.

The chain couples TRBV28 to TRBJ1-2; maybe TRBD1 (5 bases). CDR1 and CDR2 from the germline V gene are MDHEN and SYDVKM. The V gene lost 11 bases and the J gene lost 0 bases, with 22 bases spanning the gap. The length of the CDR3 is 16 residues. CDR3 residues: CAGTRRDHNPNYGYTF. CDR3 sequence (DNA): TGTGCCGGTACTCGACGGGACCACAACCCTAACTATGGCTACACCTTC.

V usage is TRBV12-3 or TRBV12-4 and J usage is TRBJ1-2; tentative D call: TRBD1 (5 bases). The CDR3 has 12 amino acids. V shed 8 bases and J shed 5 bases, with 12 bases lying between them. CDR3 residues: CASFRDLYGYTF. In DNA, the CDR3 is TGTGCCAGCTTCAGGGATTTGTATGGCTACACCTTC.

This chain links TRBV28 with TRBJ2-3, with D tentatively TRBD1 (5 bases). The CDR3 has 14 amino acids. V lost 6 bases to trimming and J lost 4 bases, with 14 bases between them. CDR1 MDHEN and CDR2 SYDVKM come from the germline V gene. CDR3 loop: CASRTQGGADTQYF. CDR3 coding DNA: TGTGCCAGCAGGACGCAGGGCGGTGCAGATACGCAGTATTTT.

The J gene is TRBJ2-7, the V gene TRBV7-3, with 15 bases that match TRBD2. The length of the CDR3 is 14 residues. Germline CDR1 reads SGHTA; CDR2 reads FQGTGA. The junction had 1 base not matched to a gene; V was cut back by 4 bases and J by 6 bases. The DNA for the CDR3 is TGTGCCAGCAGCTCGGGACTAGCGGGAGGCGAGCAGTACTTC. The encoded protein is CASSSGLAGGEQYF. Together with reference TRBV7-3 and TRBJ2-7, the CDR3 gives the full variable domain: GAGVSQTPSNKVTEKGKYVELRCDPISGHTALYWYRQSLGQGPEFLIYFQGTGAADDSGLPNDRFFAVRPEGSVSTLKIQRTERGDSAVYLCASSSGLAGGEQYFGPGTRLTVT.

The chain recombines TRBV29-1 with TRBJ1-4; D unclear. The length of the CDR3 is 15 residues. CDR1 SQVTM and CDR2 ANQGSEA come from the germline V gene. V was shortened by 5 bases and J by 4 bases, with 17 bases between the two germline ends. CDR3 residues: CSVLLLGGLNEKLFF. CDR3 nucleotide sequence: TGCAGCGTTCTCCTTTTAGGCGGGCTTAATGAAAAACTGTTTTTT.

The V and J genes are TRBV27 and TRBJ1-6; no clear D. Germline CDR1 and CDR2: MNHEY and SMNVEV (reference sequence). CDR3 length: 13 residues. V was clipped by 6 bases and J by 7 bases, with 10 bases between them. The CDR3 DNA sequence: TGTGCCAGCAGCCCTTCCAGAAATTCACCCCTCCACTTT. Its protein product is CASSPSRNSPLHF.

The genes are TRBV3-1 (or the pseudogene TRBV3-2) and TRBJ1-1, with D unclear. Trimming removed 5 bases at V and 0 bases at J, with 10 bases between. Germline CDR1 is LGHDT and CDR2 is YNNKEL (reference sequence). The CDR3 covers 14 residues. This CDR3 is CASSVSQMNTEAFF. CDR3 DNA sequence: TGTGCCAGCAGCGTTAGCCAAATGAACACTGAAGCTTTCTTT.

The table lists this clone with a few counts. The genes are TRBV28 and TRBJ2-7; 9 positions match TRBD2. Trimming took 6 bases from V and 0 from J; bases not matched to a gene: 3. This CDR3 contains 14 residues. Germline V gene sequence: CDR1 MDHEN, CDR2 SYDVKM. DNA of the CDR3: TGTGCCAGCAGGCGGGAGGGGCCCTCCTACGAGCAGTACTTC. It yields the protein CASRREGPSYEQYF.

This chain uses TRBV27 with TRBJ1-2, with D uncertain. The CDR3 sequence is 14 residues long. Germline-derived CDR1 and CDR2 are MNHEY and SMNVEV (reference sequence). V was trimmed by 4 bases and J by 6 bases, leaving 15 bases between them. The CDR3: CASSSAIGNDGYTF. CDR3 nucleotides: TGTGCCAGCAGTTCGGCTATCGGCAATGATGGCTACACCTTC.

The chain uses TRBV6-5 and TRBJ1-6; 7 nucleotides align to TRBD1. CDR3 length: 15 residues. With V trimmed by 8 bases and J by 8 bases, 12 bases remained unmatched. CDR1 is MNHEY, CDR2 SVGAGI, per germline. The CDR3 loop reads CASRSQGGGYSPLHF. Written as DNA, the CDR3 is TGTGCCAGCCGAAGTCAGGGGGGCGGGTATTCACCCCTCCACTTT.

This clone has more than one count but fewer than ten. The J gene is TRBJ1-5, the V gene TRBV29-1; D gene unclear. Germline CDR1 and CDR2: SQVTM and ANQGSEA. Trimming removed 6 bases at V and 2 bases at J, with 17 bases between. The CDR3 consists of 15 residues. CDR3 protein: CSVSDGLLGNQPQHF. The CDR3 DNA sequence: TGCAGCGTCAGTGACGGACTCCTAGGCAATCAGCCCCAGCATTTT.

The rearrangement links TRBV7-2 to TRBJ2-7; perhaps TRBD2 as D (6 bases). Trimming left V 1 base short and J 5 bases short, with 12 bases between. Germline V gene data show CDR1 as SGHTA and CDR2 as FQGNSA. This CDR3 region has 14 residues. The CDR3 region is CASSLGRVRNEQYF. DNA for the CDR3: TGTGCCAGCAGCTTAGGGAGGGTCCGGAACGAGCAGTACTTC.

The chain recombines TRBV7-9 with TRBJ2-3; 8 bases are a match to TRBD2. Per the germline V gene, CDR1 is SEHNR and CDR2 is FQNEAQ (reference sequence). Trimming took 5 bases from V and 3 from J; bases not matched to a gene: 7. The CDR3 runs to 15 residues. CDR3 loop: CASSRPGTRTDTQYF. The CDR3, as DNA: TGTGCCAGCAGCCGGCCCGGGACTAGGACAGATACGCAGTATTTT.

The genes are TRBV28 and TRBJ1-2, with 9 bases matching TRBD1. Per the germline V gene, CDR1 is MDHEN and CDR2 is SYDVKM. The CDR3 has 15 residues. Losses at the gene ends were 5 bases for V and 8 bases for J; bases not matched to a gene: 12. The CDR3: CASSEGTGRPYGYTF. The CDR3 nucleotides are TGTGCCAGCAGTGAAGGGACAGGGAGGCCATACGGCTACACCTTC.

The genes are TRBV11-2 and TRBJ2-1, with 8 positions matching TRBD2. Per the germline V gene, CDR1 is SGHAT and CDR2 is FQNNGV. After removal of 8 bases from V and 6 bases from J, the junction contained 9 bases not matched to a gene. CDR3 length: 14 residues. The CDR3 region is CASRGAGGSNEQFF. The CDR3 coding sequence is TGTGCCAGCCGGGGTGCGGGAGGTTCCAATGAGCAGTTCTTC.

J is TRBJ1-4 and V is TRBV7-2; D might be TRBD1 (6 bases). CDR3 length equals 15 residues. Trimming took off 1 base at V and 8 bases at J, with 14 bases between the two ends. Germline V gives CDR1 SGHTA, CDR2 FQGNSA. CDR3 in amino acids: CASSLEGQSGEKLFF. The CDR3 DNA reads as TGTGCCAGCAGCTTAGAGGGACAAAGCGGGGAAAAACTGTTTTTT.

This sequence joins TRBV24-1 and TRBJ2-2; no definite D call. The germline CDR1 and CDR2 sequences are KGHDR and SFDVKD. The V gene lost 6 bases and the J gene lost 1 base, with 11 bases spanning the gap. This CDR3 has 15 amino acids. The CDR3 DNA reads as TGTGCCACCAGTAGGACGGCCCAGAACACCGGGGAGCTGTTTTTT. Translating gives CATSRTAQNTGELFF.

The chain combines TRBV18 with TRBJ1-2; weak D call: TRBD1 (6 bases). Trimming shortened V by 2 bases and J by 8 bases, and 12 bases separated the two germline ends. The CDR3 loop spans 13 amino acids. Germline V gives CDR1 KGHSH, CDR2 LQKENI. The CDR3 bases are TGTGCCAGCTCACCAAGACAGGAGGACGGCTACACCTTC. It yields the protein CASSPRQEDGYTF. Full variable domain (outside the CDR3, taken from reference TRBV18 and TRBJ1-2): NAGVMQNPRHLVRRRGQEARLRCSPMKGHSHVYWYRQLPEEGLKFMVYLQKENIIDESGMPKERFSAEFPKEGPSILRIQQVVRGDSAAYFCASSPRQEDGYTFGSGTRLTVV.

This chain connects TRBV5-5 to TRBJ2-2; D is unresolved. V lost 0 bases to trimming and J lost 2 bases, with 2 bases between them. CDR3 size: 13 residues. Germline CDR1 and CDR2: SGHKS and YYEKEE (reference sequence). CDR3 DNA sequence: TGTGCCAGCAGCTTGGGAAACACCGGGGAGCTGTTTTTT. It is translated as CASSLGNTGELFF.

This clone was detected only once. The J gene is TRBJ2-1, the V gene TRBV5-4; TRBD2 matches 10 bases. J gave up 4 bases and V 6 bases, and 7 bases lay outside the gene matches. The germline CDR1 and CDR2 sequences are SGHNT and YYREEE (reference sequence). The CDR3 is made up of 15 amino acids. The CDR3 sequence is CASNQLAGPYNEQFF. The CDR3 nucleotides are TGTGCCAGCAACCAACTAGCGGGGCCTTACAATGAGCAGTTCTTC.

The chain carries TRBV7-2 and TRBJ2-5; TRBD2 might be the D (6 bases). The germline V and J ends were trimmed by 2 bases and 5 bases, with 12 bases remaining between them. CDR1 and CDR2 from the germline V gene are SGHTA and FQGNSA. The CDR3 has 14 amino acids. DNA for the CDR3: TGTGCCAGCAGCTTAAATAAGGGGAGGGAGACCCAGTACTTC. This codes for CASSLNKGRETQYF.

A few counts support this clone. The gene calls are TRBV2 and TRBJ1-6; D not resolved. The V gene's germline CDR1 is SNHLY and CDR2 FYNNEI. Trimming removed 1 base from V and 14 bases from J, with 6 bases in between. The CDR3 length is 11 residues. CDR3 nucleotides: TGTGCCAGCAGTGAAGAGAGGACCCTCCACTTT. As protein: CASSEERTLHF.